The 10 T cell receptor beta chains below all came from one sample that was sequenced in a study of Ad26.COV2.S vaccination and SARS-CoV-2 variants. Treatment defined: roughly 19 received Ad26.COV2.S at low or high dose, single or two shots; roughly 5 received placebo; per-sample allocation not given. Samples came from day 63 after the first vaccine or placebo injection. This table comes from immunoSEQ multiplex PCR, and its TCRdb copy is limited to in-frame clones, with some not included. The sample carries hundreds of thousands of clones, 70% to 90% recorded once. This specimen consisted of peripheral blood, obtained in a trial of Ad26.COV2.S vaccine versus placebo. Every receptor here comes from a person aged 18-65 years who received the Ad26.COV2.S COVID-19 vaccine or a placebo.

The chain carries TRBV20-1 and TRBJ1-1, with D unclear. CDR1 DFQATT and CDR2 SNEGSKA come from the germline V gene (reference sequence). The CDR3 spans 11 residues. The CDR3 protein is CSPVGNTEAFF. CDR3 DNA sequence: TGCAGCCCGGTCGGCAACACTGAAGCTTTCTTT.

The chain links TRBV29-1 to TRBJ2-3, with no clear D. Trimming took off 5 bases at V and 0 bases at J, with 6 bases between the two ends. Per the germline V gene, CDR1 is SQVTM and CDR2 is ANQGSEA. The length of the CDR3 is 12 residues. The CDR3 nucleotides read TGCAGCGTTCGGGCTAGCACAGATACGCAGTATTTT. Translated, it gives CSVRASTDTQYF.

This clone has just one count. The chain recombines TRBV6-5 with TRBJ2-1; D is unresolved. CDR1 MNHEY and CDR2 SVGAGI come from the germline V gene. V dropped 0 bases and J dropped 5 bases, with 5 bases sitting between them. The CDR3 length is 13 residues. The CDR3 region has the DNA TGTGCCAGCAGTTACTCGCACGACAATGAGCAGTTCTTC. It yields the protein CASSYSHDNEQFF.

The chain joins TRBV9 to TRBJ1-6; D gene unclear. Germline V CDR1 and CDR2: SGDLS, YYNGEE. V lost 0 bases, J lost 3 bases, and 10 bases lay in between. The CDR3 is made up of 16 amino acids. The CDR3 sequence: CASSVVQQNYNSPLHF. CDR3 nucleotide sequence: TGTGCCAGCAGCGTAGTGCAGCAGAACTATAATTCACCCCTCCACTTT.

This clone was recorded once. CDR3 DNA sequence: TGCGCCAGCAGCCAAGATCGACAGAACTATGGCTACACCTTC. This encodes CASSQDRQNYGYTF. V gene TRBV4-3 combines with J gene TRBJ1-2; D perhaps matches TRBD1 (5 bases). Looked up from germline, CDR1 is LGHNA and CDR2 is YSLEER. With 0 bases removed from V and 2 bases from J, the gap between germline ends came to 7 bases. The length of the CDR3 is 14 residues.

The chain is built from TRBV6-4 and TRBJ2-7; 8 bases line up with TRBD2. The CDR3 has 16 amino acids. Germline V gene data show CDR1 as MRHNA and CDR2 as SNTAGT. The V segment lost 8 bases and the J segment 0 bases; nucleotides outside the gene matches: 12. CDR3 sequence reads: CASPTPAGGFSYEQYF. The CDR3 DNA reads as TGTGCCAGCCCGACCCCGGCGGGGGGCTTCTCCTACGAGCAGTACTTC.

This chain links TRBV21-1 with TRBJ2-1; TRBD1 is the table's D call and was not checked against the DNA. TRBV21-1 is described as a pseudogene. This CDR3 has 11 amino acids. CDR3 residues: CASSKRGEQFF. CDR3 DNA: TGTGCCAGCAGCAAAAGGGGTGAGCAGTTCTTC.

The chain joins TRBV7-2 to TRBJ2-1; TRBD1 agrees at 8 bases. The CDR3 extends over 16 amino acids. V dropped 4 bases and J dropped 0; count of bases not matched to a gene: 5. Germline CDR1 reads SGHTA; CDR2 reads FQGNSA. The CDR3 protein is CASSYRQGSSYNEQFF. CDR3 DNA sequence: TGTGCCAGCAGCTACAGACAGGGGAGCTCCTACAATGAGCAGTTCTTC.

This chain links TRBV5-1 with TRBJ2-5; 9 nucleotides agree with TRBD1. Germline-derived CDR1 and CDR2 are SGHRS and YFSETQ. The V gene end was trimmed by 1 base and the J gene end by 5 bases; junction bases not matched to a gene: 9. The CDR3 contains 16 residues. CDR3 in amino acids: CASSLSVTGGRETQYF. CDR3 nucleotides: TGCGCCAGCAGCTTGAGCGTGACAGGGGGTCGGGAGACCCAGTACTTC.

The CDR3 loop reads CASSQTSGRYEQYF. CDR3 sequence (DNA): TGTGCCAGCAGTCAAACTAGCGGGAGATACGAGCAGTACTTC. The chain employs TRBV2 and TRBJ2-7; 11 bases align to TRBD2. From germline, CDR1 is SNHLY and CDR2 FYNNEI. The CDR3 contains 14 residues. Trimming removed 5 bases from V and 4 bases from J; junction bases left unmatched: 4.